A single sample is the source of the 3 T cell receptor beta chains below, sequenced in a study of T cell repertoires in aging, cancer and after chemotherapy (dated by TCRdb to between 2018 and 2021). Sequencing relied on an Illumina MiSeq. Multiplex touch-down PCR with a mixed TRB-A/B primer pool was used to amplify rearranged TRB sequences covering the V, D and J segments. The public reads were reanalyzed by TCRdb: fastp trimming at Q25, MiXCR alignment, in-frame beta chains only. Entries are consolidated by CDR3 protein sequence, retaining the most common genes and DNA. Across this sample there are fewer than 20,000 distinct CDR3 sequences, with roughly 53% seen only once. Over 9.5% of the sample belongs to the ten largest clones. Genomic DNA extracted from peripheral blood, rather than sorted cells or RNA, was used as the source for amplification of TCR beta rearrangements. The specimen sequenced was blood. The source of these receptors is a human donor in good health.

Only one count was recorded for this clonotype. The V call is TRBV11-1, the J call TRBJ1-3; D might be TRBD1 (5 bases). The CDR3 runs to 14 residues. Trimming took 5 bases from V and 0 from J, leaving 8 bases between them. Germline CDR1 is SGHAT and CDR2 is FQDESV (reference sequence). CDR3 DNA sequence: TGTGCCAGCAGCACAGGATACTCTGGAAACACCATATATTTT. Residues: CASSTGYSGNTIYF.

This clonotype rates as medium-sized. This rearrangement joins TRBV29-1 to TRBJ2-1; 7 positions match TRBD2. The CDR3 covers 14 residues. Germline lookup yields CDR1 SQVTM and CDR2 ANQGSEA. V was pared by 6 bases and J by 0 bases, with 5 bases of the junction left unmatched. The CDR3: CSVATSYSYNEQFF. Written as DNA, the CDR3 is TGCAGCGTAGCGACTAGCTACTCCTACAATGAGCAGTTCTTC.

The rearrangement uses TRBV7-2 and TRBJ2-3, with D perhaps TRBD1 (6 bases). Trimming stripped 6 bases from V and 1 base from J, with 8 bases between. CDR3 size: 13 residues. Germline values: CDR1 SGHTA, CDR2 FQGNSA. The CDR3 is CASSPGGTDTQYF. The CDR3 region has the DNA TGTGCCAGCAGTCCAGGGGGCACAGATACGCAGTATTTT.